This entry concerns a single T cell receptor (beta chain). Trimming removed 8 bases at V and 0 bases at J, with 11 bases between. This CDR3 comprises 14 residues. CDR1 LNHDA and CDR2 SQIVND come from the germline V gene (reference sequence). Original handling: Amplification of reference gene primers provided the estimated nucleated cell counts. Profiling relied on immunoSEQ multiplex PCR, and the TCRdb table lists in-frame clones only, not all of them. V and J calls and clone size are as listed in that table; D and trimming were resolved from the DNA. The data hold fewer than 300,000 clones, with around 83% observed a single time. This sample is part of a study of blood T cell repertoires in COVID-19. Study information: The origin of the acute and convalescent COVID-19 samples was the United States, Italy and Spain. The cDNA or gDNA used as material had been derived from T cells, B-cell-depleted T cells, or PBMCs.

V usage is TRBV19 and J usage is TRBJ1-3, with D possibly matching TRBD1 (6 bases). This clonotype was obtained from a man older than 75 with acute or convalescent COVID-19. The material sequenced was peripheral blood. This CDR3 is CASGGRGSGNTIYF. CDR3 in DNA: TGTGCCAGTGGGGGCCGTGGCTCTGGAAACACCATATATTTT.